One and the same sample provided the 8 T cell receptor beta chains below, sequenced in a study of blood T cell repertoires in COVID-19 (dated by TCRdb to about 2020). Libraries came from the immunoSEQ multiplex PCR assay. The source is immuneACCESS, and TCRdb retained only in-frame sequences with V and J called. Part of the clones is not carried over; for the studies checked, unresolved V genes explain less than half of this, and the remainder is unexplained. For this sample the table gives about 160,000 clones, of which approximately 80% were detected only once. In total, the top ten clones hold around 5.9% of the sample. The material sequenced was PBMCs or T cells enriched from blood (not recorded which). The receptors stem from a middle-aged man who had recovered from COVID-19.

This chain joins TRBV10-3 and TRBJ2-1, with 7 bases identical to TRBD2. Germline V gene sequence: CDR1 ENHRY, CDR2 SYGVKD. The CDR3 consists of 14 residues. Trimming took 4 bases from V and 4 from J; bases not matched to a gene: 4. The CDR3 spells CAISGSGEYNEQFF. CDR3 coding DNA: TGTGCCATCAGTGGAAGCGGGGAGTACAATGAGCAGTTCTTC.

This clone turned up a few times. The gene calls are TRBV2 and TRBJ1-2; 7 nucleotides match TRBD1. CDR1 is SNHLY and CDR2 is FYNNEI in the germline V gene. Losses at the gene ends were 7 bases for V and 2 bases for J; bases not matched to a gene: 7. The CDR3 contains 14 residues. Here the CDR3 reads CASTELTGNYGYTF. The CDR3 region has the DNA TGTGCCAGCACCGAATTGACAGGGAACTATGGCTACACCTTC. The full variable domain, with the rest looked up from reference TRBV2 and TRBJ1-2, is EPEVTQTPSHQVTQMGQEVILRCVPISNHLYFYWYRQILGQKVEFLVSFYNNEISEKSEIFDDQFSVERPDGSNFTLKIRSTKLEDSAMYFCASTELTGNYGYTFGSGTRLTVV.

The CDR3: CASSFGQGYTDTQYF. The CDR3 coding sequence is TGTGCCAGCAGCTTCGGCCAGGGCTACACAGATACGCAGTATTTT. This rearrangement joins TRBV5-8 to TRBJ2-3; D is possibly TRBD1 (5 bases). The CDR3 extends over 15 amino acids. Germline CDR1 and CDR2: SGHTS and YDEGEE. The V and J ends lost 2 bases and 2 bases respectively, with 12 bases between them. The full variable domain, its missing parts supplied by reference TRBV5-8 and TRBJ2-3, is EAGVTQSPTHLIKTRGQQATLRCSPISGHTSVYWYQQALGLGLQFLLWYDEGEERNRGNFPPRFSGRQFPNYSSELNVNALELEDSALYLCASSFGQGYTDTQYFGPGTRLTVL.

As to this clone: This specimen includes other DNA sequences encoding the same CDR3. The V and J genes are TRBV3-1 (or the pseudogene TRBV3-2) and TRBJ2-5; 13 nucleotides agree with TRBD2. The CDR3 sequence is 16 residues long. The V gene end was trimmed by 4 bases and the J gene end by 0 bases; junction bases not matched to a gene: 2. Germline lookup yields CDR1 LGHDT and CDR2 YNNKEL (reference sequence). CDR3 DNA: TGTGCCAGCAGCCTGGGACTAGCGGGATACCAAGAGACCCAGTACTTC. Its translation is CASSLGLAGYQETQYF.

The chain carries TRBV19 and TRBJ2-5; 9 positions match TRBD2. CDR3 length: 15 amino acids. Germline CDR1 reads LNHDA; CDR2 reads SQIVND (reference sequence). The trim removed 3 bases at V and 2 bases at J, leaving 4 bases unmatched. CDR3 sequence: CASSMAGGRQETQYF. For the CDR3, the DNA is TGTGCCAGTAGTATGGCGGGGGGGCGTCAAGAGACCCAGTACTTC.

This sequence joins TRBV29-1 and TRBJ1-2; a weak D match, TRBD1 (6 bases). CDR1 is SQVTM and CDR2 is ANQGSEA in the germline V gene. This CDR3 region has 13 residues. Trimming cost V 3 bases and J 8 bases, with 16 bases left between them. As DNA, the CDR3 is TGCAGCGTTGACGTTTTTCAGGGGCTCGGCTACACCTTC. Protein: CSVDVFQGLGYTF.

CDR3 sequence reads: CAIGEGLSADTQYF. Here the CDR3 DNA reads TGTGCCATCGGGGAGGGGCTTAGTGCAGATACGCAGTATTTT. The chain couples TRBV10-3 to TRBJ2-3, with 7 bases fitting TRBD2. V lost 8 bases, J lost 4 bases, and 9 bases stayed unmatched. The CDR3 covers 14 residues. Germline lookup yields CDR1 ENHRY and CDR2 SYGVKD.

CDR3 DNA: TGCAGCGTTGAAAGGACAGGGGGCAGGTATGGCTACACCTTC. This translates into CSVERTGGRYGYTF. The genes are TRBV29-1 and TRBJ1-2, with 11 bases lining up with TRBD1. Germline V gives CDR1 SQVTM, CDR2 ANQGSEA. Trimming cost V 2 bases and J 5 bases; bases outside gene matches: 4. The CDR3 is made up of 14 amino acids.